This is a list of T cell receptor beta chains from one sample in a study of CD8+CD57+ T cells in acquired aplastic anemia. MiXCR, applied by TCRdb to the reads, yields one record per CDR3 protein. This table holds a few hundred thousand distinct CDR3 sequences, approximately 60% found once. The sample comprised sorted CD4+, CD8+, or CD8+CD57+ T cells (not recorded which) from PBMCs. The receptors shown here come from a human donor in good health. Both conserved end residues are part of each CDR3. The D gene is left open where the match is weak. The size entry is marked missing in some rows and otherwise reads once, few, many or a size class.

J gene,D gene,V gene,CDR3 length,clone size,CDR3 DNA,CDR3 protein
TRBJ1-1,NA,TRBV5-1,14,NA,TGCGCCAGCAGCTTAGAACAGTTCATGCCTGAAGCTTTCTTT,CASSLEQFMPEAFF
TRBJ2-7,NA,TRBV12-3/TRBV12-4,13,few,TGTGCCAGCAGTTCCCCGGACAGCTACGAGCAGTACTTC,CASSSPDSYEQYF
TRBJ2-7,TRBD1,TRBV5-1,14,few,TGCGCCAGCAGGAGGACAGGGGGGACCTACGAGCAGTACTTC,CASRRTGGTYEQYF
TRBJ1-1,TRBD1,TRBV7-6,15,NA,TGTGCCAGCAGCTTAGCAGGGACAGGCCAGGCTGAAGCTTTCTTT,CASSLAGTGQAEAFF
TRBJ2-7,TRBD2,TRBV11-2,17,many,TGTGCCAGCAGCTTCCCTCGGACTAGCGGGATCTCCTACGAGCAGTACTTC,CASSFPRTSGISYEQYF
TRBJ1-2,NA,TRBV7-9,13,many,TGTGCCAGCAGCTTGGAACCTCGTGATGGCTACACCTTC,CASSLEPRDGYTF
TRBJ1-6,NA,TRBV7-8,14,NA,TGTGCCAGCAGCTTGACAGTAAATAATTCACCCCTCCACTTT,CASSLTVNNSPLHF
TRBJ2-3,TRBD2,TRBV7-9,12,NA,TGTGCCAGCAGCCTGGGGGAGGGGAAGCAGTATTTT,CASSLGEGKQYF
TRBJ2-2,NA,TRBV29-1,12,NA,TGCAGCGTTGACACCAACACCGGGGAGCTGTTTTTT,CSVDTNTGELFF
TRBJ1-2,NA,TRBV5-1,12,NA,TGCGCCAGCAATCGGGAGAACTATGGCTACACCTTC,CASNRENYGYTF
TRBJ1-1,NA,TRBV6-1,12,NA,TGTGCCAGCAGTGAATACTCCGCTGAAGCTTTCTTT,CASSEYSAEAFF
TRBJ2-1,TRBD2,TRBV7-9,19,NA,TGTGCCAGCAGCTTAATCGACCTCGCTAGCGGGAGCTCCTACAATGAGCAGTTCTTC,CASSLIDLASGSSYNEQFF
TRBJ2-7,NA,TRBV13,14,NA,TGTGCCAGCAGCTCCGGGACGGACCCCTACGAGCAGTACTTC,CASSSGTDPYEQYF
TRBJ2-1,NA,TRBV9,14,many,TGTGCCAGCAAGCTCGGGACAAGTAACAATGAGCAGTTCTTC,CASKLGTSNNEQFF
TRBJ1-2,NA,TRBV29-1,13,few,TGCAGCGTTGAAGTAACAGGGACGGATGGCTACACCTTC,CSVEVTGTDGYTF
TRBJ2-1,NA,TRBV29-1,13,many,TGCAGCGTTTCAATCCCCGGGAAAAATGAGCAGTTCTTC,CSVSIPGKNEQFF